The 18 T cell receptor beta chains in this list originate from one sample, sequenced in a study of CD8+CD57+ T cells in acquired aplastic anemia. All sequencing subjects had displayed CD8+CD57+ cell expansion on flow cytometry. Investigators profiled TCR beta VDJ and CDR3 from genomic DNA template. A single record per CDR3 protein comes from TCRdb applying MiXCR to the reads. Among roughly 200,000 distinct CDR3 sequences, about 62% were seen once, and the ten largest hold roughly 50%. Sample: sorted CD4+, CD8+, or CD8+CD57+ T cells (not recorded which) from PBMCs. Source of these receptors: a human donor with aplastic anemia.

This clonotype was counted at least ten times. A read error may account for a junction end that differs from germline. V and J are TRBV6-1 and TRBJ2-7; D gene unclear. The CDR3 contains 13 residues. Germline CDR1 MNHNS, CDR2 SASEGT. For the CDR3, the DNA is TGTGCCAGCCGCGAATCGGCAGGTTTCCCCATTCACTTC. Residues: CASRESAGFPIHF.

This chain connects TRBV12-3 or TRBV12-4 to TRBJ1-2; 8 nucleotides agree with TRBD1. Trimming at V came to 4 bases and at J to 8 bases, leaving 6 bases not matched to a gene. CDR3 length equals 13 residues. The CDR3 sequence is CASSYHGQGGYTF. In nucleotides, the CDR3 is TGTGCCAGCAGTTACCACGGACAGGGCGGCTACACCTTC.

Remarks on this clonotype: This may be a read error, as it is one base from a much larger clone. The chain combines TRBV5-1 with TRBJ2-1; 11 bases map to TRBD1. The CDR3 is 16 residues long. Germline-derived CDR1 and CDR2 are SGHRS and YFSETQ. CDR3 coding DNA: TGCGCCAGCAGCTTGGGGACAGGGGGCTCCTACAATGAGCAGTCCTTC. It encodes CASSLGTGGSYNEQSF.

This chain uses TRBV7-2 with TRBJ2-7; TRBD1 matches 10 bases. CDR1 SGHTA and CDR2 FQGNSA come from the germline V gene. V gave up 4 bases and J gave up 3 bases; unmatched junction bases: 9. The CDR3 length is 16 residues. The CDR3 here is CASSSRQGALYYEQYF. CDR3 DNA sequence: TGTGCCAGCAGCTCTAGACAGGGGGCGCTTTACTACGAGCAGTACTTC.

The rearrangement uses TRBV7-6 and TRBJ2-7; 8 nucleotides line up with TRBD2. Germline V gives CDR1 SGHVS, CDR2 FNYEAQ. Trimming at V came to 1 base and at J to 3 bases, leaving 2 bases not matched to a gene. There are 14 residues in the CDR3. CDR3 bases: TGTGCCAGCAGCTTAGGCGGGGGGCTCTACGAGCAGTACTTC. This sequence encodes CASSLGGGLYEQYF. The whole variable domain, remainder taken from reference TRBV7-6 and TRBJ2-7, is GAGVSQSPRYKVTKRGQDVALRCDPISGHVSLYWYRQALGQGPEFLTYFNYEAQQDKSGLPNDRFSAERPEGSISTLTIQRTEQRDSAMYRCASSLGGGLYEQYFGPGTRLTVT.

This clonotype has only a few counts. The chain employs TRBV10-1 and TRBJ2-1; 10 bases agree with TRBD2. V was clipped by 4 bases and J by 9 bases; unmatched bases: 9. CDR1 is WNHNN, CDR2 SYGVQD, per germline (reference sequence). CDR3 length equals 15 residues. The CDR3 region has the DNA TGCGCCAGCAGTGTTCTAGCGGGAGTCGGGAGTGAGCAGTTCTTC. It specifies CASSVLAGVGSEQFF.

The chain combines TRBV5-1 with TRBJ1-2; the match to TRBD1 covers 9 bases. The CDR3 loop spans 16 amino acids. Germline-derived CDR1 and CDR2 are SGHRS and YFSETQ. J gave up 4 bases and V 4 bases, and 11 bases lay outside the gene matches. CDR3 sequence (DNA): TGCGCCAGCAGCCTAGACGGGGACAGGGCTTCCTATGGCTACACCTTC. Translated: CASSLDGDRASYGYTF.

This clonotype was counted ten times or more. V usage is TRBV29-1 and J usage is TRBJ1-1; D gene unclear. The CDR3 has 11 amino acids. V was cut by 6 bases and J by 0 bases, with 5 bases left in between. CDR1 and CDR2 from the germline V gene are SQVTM and ANQGSEA. The CDR3 region has the DNA TGCAGCGTAGGAATGAACACTGAAGCTTTCTTT. It specifies CSVGMNTEAFF.

This clonotype showed up just a few times. The chain links TRBV25-1 to TRBJ2-1; 8 nucleotides agree with TRBD1. V gave up 7 bases and J gave up 2 bases; unmatched junction bases: 10. Germline lookup yields CDR1 MGHDK and CDR2 SYGVNS. This CDR3 region has 16 residues. The CDR3 spells CASKPTGTGPYNEQFF. In DNA, the CDR3 is TGTGCCAGCAAGCCGACCGGGACAGGTCCCTACAATGAGCAGTTCTTC. The complete variable domain, with remaining parts taken from reference TRBV25-1 and TRBJ2-1, reads EADIYQTPRYLVIGTGKKITLECSQTMGHDKMYWYQQDPGMELHLIHYSYGVNSTEKGDLSSESTVSRIRTEHFPLTLESARPSHTSQYLCASKPTGTGPYNEQFFGPGTRLTVL.

The chain uses TRBV20-1 and TRBJ2-7; 9 nucleotides align to TRBD2. Germline V lookup: CDR1 DFQATT, CDR2 SNEGSKA (reference sequence). J gave up 3 bases and V 2 bases, and 11 bases lay outside the gene matches. The CDR3 length is 16 residues. The CDR3 nucleotides read TGCAGTGCTAGACCCGCAGGAGGTAGCGGGAGCTACGAGCAGTACTTC. This codes for CSARPAGGSGSYEQYF.

This clonotype is a singleton in its sample. The CDR3 ends on some other residue instead of the conserved phenylalanine or tryptophan, so this is likely a read error. The V and J genes are TRBV15 and TRBJ2-3; D is undetermined. The CDR3 covers 15 residues. V was trimmed by 0 bases and J by 2 bases, leaving 9 bases between them. Germline assignment: CDR1 LNHNV and CDR2 YYDKDF (reference sequence). This chain's CDR3 is CATSRDSQYTDTQYV. The DNA of the CDR3 is TGTGCCACCAGCAGAGATTCACAGTACACAGATACGCAGTATGTT.

The rearrangement uses TRBV9 and TRBJ2-3; D remains unclear. This CDR3 has 14 amino acids. Germline V gene lookup returns CDR1 SGDLS and CDR2 YYNGEE. V lost 4 bases and J 2 bases, leaving 11 bases between the germline ends. The CDR3 nucleotides read TGTGCCAGCAGCTTAAACGGATACACAGATACGCAGTATTTT. It codes for CASSLNGYTDTQYF. Variable domain in full (rest from reference TRBV9 and TRBJ2-3): DSGVTQTPKHLITATGQRVTLRCSPRSGDLSVYWYQQSLDQGLQFLIQYYNGEERAKGNILERFSAQQFPDLHSELNLSSLELGDSALYFCASSLNGYTDTQYFGPGTRLTVL.

V and J are TRBV9 and TRBJ2-1; the D is unclear. This CDR3 is 12 amino acids long. Germline values: CDR1 SGDLS, CDR2 YYNGEE. V lost 0 bases and J lost 7, with 5 bases in between. CDR3 sequence: CASSVGRNEQFF. CDR3 coding DNA: TGTGCCAGCAGCGTAGGCCGGAATGAGCAGTTCTTC. The entire variable domain, with the rest obtained from reference TRBV9 and TRBJ2-1, is as follows: DSGVTQTPKHLITATGQRVTLRCSPRSGDLSVYWYQQSLDQGLQFLIQYYNGEERAKGNILERFSAQQFPDLHSELNLSSLELGDSALYFCASSVGRNEQFFGPGTRLTVL.

This clonotype was recorded at least ten times. The rearrangement links TRBV9 to TRBJ2-2; the match to TRBD1 covers 7 bases. V gave up 4 bases and J gave up 5 bases; unmatched junction bases: 14. The CDR3 loop spans 17 amino acids. Germline V gene data show CDR1 as SGDLS and CDR2 as YYNGEE. Here the CDR3 DNA reads TGTGCCAGCAGCCCTGTTTCCGGGACAGTTGCGACCGGGGAGCTGTTTTTT. Translating gives CASSPVSGTVATGELFF. Variable domain in full (rest from reference TRBV9 and TRBJ2-2): DSGVTQTPKHLITATGQRVTLRCSPRSGDLSVYWYQQSLDQGLQFLIQYYNGEERAKGNILERFSAQQFPDLHSELNLSSLELGDSALYFCASSPVSGTVATGELFFGEGSRLTVL.

J is TRBJ1-2 and V is TRBV2; possible D gene TRBD1, 5 bases. Germline V gene data show CDR1 as SNHLY and CDR2 as FYNNEI. The CDR3 covers 14 residues. V shed 2 bases and J shed 4 bases, with 11 bases lying between them. As DNA, the CDR3 is TGTGCCAGCAGTGAACTCAGGGTTGGCTATGGCTACACCTTC. This translates into CASSELRVGYGYTF.

The chain recombines TRBV7-9 with TRBJ2-7; D remains unclear. Germline V lookup: CDR1 SEHNR, CDR2 FQNEAQ (reference sequence). The CDR3 covers 13 residues. Trimming pared 1 base from V and 5 bases from J, leaving 9 bases between. CDR3 in amino acids: CASSLVFRDEQYF. In DNA, the CDR3 is TGTGCCAGCAGCTTAGTTTTTAGGGACGAGCAGTACTTC. The variable domain in full, with the rest retrieved from reference TRBV7-9 and TRBJ2-7, is DTGVSQNPRHKITKRGQNVTFRCDPISEHNRLYWYRQTLGQGPEFLTYFQNEAQLEKSRLLSDRFSAERPKGSFSTLEIQRTEQGDSAMYLCASSLVFRDEQYFGPGTRLTVT.

This clonotype appeared once. The chain links TRBV14 to TRBJ1-5; D perhaps matches TRBD1 (6 bases). The germline V gene encodes CDR1 SGHDN and CDR2 FVKESK. Trimming cost V 4 bases and J 8 bases, with 15 bases left between them. The CDR3 spans 14 residues. CDR3 DNA: TGTGCCAGCAGCCTAGCGGGGGGCGACGAGCCCCAGCATTTT. It encodes CASSLAGGDEPQHF.

The chain has TRBV19 and TRBJ1-4; TRBD1 matches 8 bases. The CDR3 extends over 15 amino acids. Germline CDR1 LNHDA, CDR2 SQIVND (reference sequence). The V and J ends lost 6 bases and 3 bases, in that order; junction bases with no gene match: 6. CDR3 in amino acids: CASSTGQGANEKLFF. CDR3 DNA sequence: TGTGCCAGTAGCACCGGACAGGGAGCTAATGAAAAACTGTTTTTT.